Sequencing of this T cell receptor beta chain was carried out in a study of blood T cell repertoires in COVID-19. TCRdb's copy holds only in-frame clones and misses some; the assay was immunoSEQ multiplex PCR. The repertoire includes fewer than 40,000 clones, 90% to 95% of them detected once, and 10% to 15% sits in the top ten. In germline, CDR1 is KGHSH, CDR2 LQKENI. The CDR3 has 17 residues. Trimming took 4 bases from V and 8 from J; bases not matched to a gene: 14. This TCR was recovered from a human donor in a cohort sampled during active COVID-19. The chain is built from TRBV18 and TRBJ2-2, with TRBD1 matching 9 bases. Sequenced input: peripheral blood. The CDR3: CASSLNIPGQGSGELFF. DNA of the CDR3: TGTGCCAGCTCACTCAACATCCCGGGACAGGGTTCTGGGGAGCTGTTTTTT.